This is a list of T cell receptor beta chains from one sample in a study of tumor-infiltrating lymphocytes in localized non-small cell lung cancer. TCRdb keeps only in-frame clones here, not all; method: immunoSEQ multiplex PCR. The table includes 13,000 or so clones, 80% to 85% detected once. The sequencing input was uninvolved lung tissue not adjacent to the tumor. The receptors shown here come from a human donor with non-small cell lung cancer. The CDR3 runs from the conserved cysteine through the conserved F or W. D genes are given only for firm matches. Clone size is not always given. Where it is, it says once, few, many or a class for expanded clones.

d_gene	v_gene	abundance	j_gene	CDR3aa	CDR3nt
-	TRBV5-1	-	TRBJ2-2	CASSGRGTGELFF	TGCGCCAGCAGCGGACGGGGGACCGGGGAGCTGTTTTTT
TRBD1	TRBV4-2	-	TRBJ1-5	CASSQNGDRRYQPQHF	TGTGCCAGCAGCCAAAACGGGGACAGGAGATATCAGCCCCAGCATTTT
TRBD1	TRBV6-1	-	TRBJ2-2	CASSGQGETTGELFF	TGTGCCAGCAGTGGGCAGGGGGAAACAACCGGGGAGCTGTTTTTT
-	TRBV7-2	-	TRBJ1-3	CASSSQPTGLSGNTIYF	TGTGCCAGCAGCTCACAACCGACAGGTTTATCTGGAAACACCATATATTTT
TRBD1	TRBV5-4	-	TRBJ1-1	CASSLGRLRGLGEAFF	TGTGCCAGCAGCTTGGGGAGGTTAAGGGGGCTGGGTGAAGCTTTCTTT
TRBD1	TRBV2	-	TRBJ1-1	CASTTPGTGADTEAFF	TGTGCCAGCACCACACCTGGGACAGGGGCCGACACTGAAGCTTTCTTT
-	TRBV14	-	TRBJ1-2	CASSQGMNYGYTF	TGTGCCAGCAGCCAAGGAATGAACTATGGCTACACCTTC
-	TRBV6-5	-	TRBJ1-5	CASRQQGNGNQPQHF	TGTGCCAGCAGGCAACAGGGAAACGGCAATCAGCCCCAGCATTTT
-	TRBV5-1	-	TRBJ2-1	CASSLPQDSYNEQFF	TGCGCCAGCAGCTTACCCCAAGACTCCTACAATGAGCAGTTCTTC
-	TRBV6-1	-	TRBJ1-5	CASSTGRHQPQHF	TGTGCCAGCAGCACCGGGAGACATCAGCCCCAGCATTTT
-	TRBV29-1	-	TRBJ1-4	CSVTDLNEKLFF	TGCAGCGTCACGGATCTTAATGAAAAACTGTTTTTT
TRBD1	TRBV10-3	-	TRBJ1-2	CAILPNPGQGDINYGYTF	TGTGCCATCTTACCCAACCCGGGACAGGGGGATATTAACTATGGCTACACCTTC
TRBD1	TRBV5-1	-	TRBJ2-7	CASSLQGAGDEQYF	TGCGCCAGCAGCTTGCAGGGGGCGGGCGACGAGCAGTACTTC
-	TRBV27	-	TRBJ2-7	CASNPRRAPSYEQYF	TGTGCCAGCAACCCGAGGCGCGCGCCCTCCTACGAGCAGTACTTC
-	TRBV7-2	-	TRBJ1-6	CASSFNFLMTGSVLHF	TGTGCCAGCAGTTTTAACTTCCTAATGACAGGATCTGTTCTCCACTTT
-	TRBV6-1	few	TRBJ1-3	CASSQSPSSGNTIYF	TGTGCCAGCAGTCAATCCCCATCCTCTGGAAACACCATATATTTT
-	TRBV14	-	TRBJ1-2	CASSQQTGWGHTF	TGTGCCAGCAGCCAACAGACTGGTTGGGGTCACACCTTC
TRBD1	TRBV6-1	-	TRBJ1-5	CASSGQGQGALQPQHF	TGTGCCAGCAGTGGCCAGGGACAGGGGGCTCTTCAGCCCCAGCATTTT